Listed below are T cell receptor beta chains from one sample, sequenced in a study of identical twins. TCRdb called the 5' RACE reads again in MiXCR, with one record for every CDR3 protein. This table has about 240,000 distinct CDR3 sequences, about 10% appearing once. The sample consisted of memory T cells sorted from blood. The receptor set was obtained from a man aged 45 to 65 in good health. Both conserved end residues are part of each CDR3. D genes are given only for firm matches. Expanded clones are given a class, and other clones once, few, many or no size at all.

J gene: TRBJ2-7
V gene: TRBV29-1
D gene: TRBD1
clone size: NA
CDR3 DNA: TGCAGCTTCCGGGACAGGGTAATGAGGGAGCAGTACTTC
CDR3 protein: CSFRDRVMREQYF

J gene: TRBJ2-1
V gene: TRBV16
D gene: TRBD2
clone size: many
CDR3 DNA: TGTGCCAGCAGCCACCTCAGGGGGGATGGGACTAGCGGGAGCGTTGCCTACAATGAGCAGTTCTTC
CDR3 protein: CASSHLRGDGTSGSVAYNEQFF

J gene: TRBJ1-1
V gene: TRBV29-1
D gene: NA
clone size: many
CDR3 DNA: TGCAGCGTACGTGCCTTGAACACTGAAGCTTTCTTT
CDR3 protein: CSVRALNTEAFF

J gene: TRBJ2-3
V gene: TRBV12-3/TRBV12-4
D gene: NA
clone size: NA
CDR3 DNA: TGTGCCAGCAGGGAGAGAGATACGCAGTATTTT
CDR3 protein: CASRERDTQYF

J gene: TRBJ2-5
V gene: TRBV24-1
D gene: TRBD1
clone size: many
CDR3 DNA: TGTGCCACCAGTGACCCCGGGACAGCAGAGACCCAGTACTTC
CDR3 protein: CATSDPGTAETQYF

J gene: TRBJ2-1
V gene: TRBV4-1
D gene: NA
clone size: NA
CDR3 DNA: TGCGCCAGCAGCCAAGAACCGGGCTACCGGCAGTTCTTC
CDR3 protein: CASSQEPGYRQFF

J gene: TRBJ2-5
V gene: TRBV24-1
D gene: NA
clone size: NA
CDR3 DNA: TGTGCCACCAGTGATTCGCTAGATCGGGAGACCCAGTACTTC
CDR3 protein: CATSDSLDRETQYF

J gene: TRBJ2-7
V gene: TRBV13
D gene: NA
clone size: few
CDR3 DNA: TGTGCCAGCAGCTTAAAGATGGGTCGAGCCGGCTTCCCTTCCTACGAGCAGTACTTC
CDR3 protein: CASSLKMGRAGFPSYEQYF

J gene: TRBJ2-7
V gene: TRBV29-1
D gene: TRBD2
clone size: many
CDR3 DNA: TGCAGCGTTGGCGGGACTAGCGGGGGGGACGAGCAGTACTTC
CDR3 protein: CSVGGTSGGDEQYF

J gene: TRBJ2-7
V gene: TRBV29-1
D gene: TRBD1
clone size: many
CDR3 DNA: TGCAGCGTCACGGGACAGGGCCACGAGCAGTACTTC
CDR3 protein: CSVTGQGHEQYF

J gene: TRBJ1-4
V gene: TRBV28
D gene: TRBD1
clone size: few
CDR3 DNA: TGTGCCAGCAGAGTTAAGGGGGGACAGGGGGTTGAAAAACTGTTTTTT
CDR3 protein: CASRVKGGQGVEKLFF

J gene: TRBJ2-1
V gene: TRBV18
D gene: TRBD2
clone size: NA
CDR3 DNA: TGTGCCAGCTCACCTGGACTAGCGGGAGGGCGCGATGAGCAGTTCTTC
CDR3 protein: CASSPGLAGGRDEQFF

J gene: TRBJ1-1
V gene: TRBV23-1
D gene: NA
clone size: NA
CDR3 DNA: TGCGCCAGCAGTCAAGACAGACGGACTGAAGCTTTCTTT
CDR3 protein: CASSQDRRTEAFF

J gene: TRBJ2-2
V gene: TRBV4-2
D gene: NA
clone size: few
CDR3 DNA: TGTGCCAGCAGCCCTCGGACTTCCCTCGGATCGGGGGAGCTGTTTTTT
CDR3 protein: CASSPRTSLGSGELFF

J gene: TRBJ1-1
V gene: TRBV7-2
D gene: NA
clone size: many
CDR3 DNA: TGTGCCAGCAGCTCACAGATGAACACTGAAGCTTTCTTT
CDR3 protein: CASSSQMNTEAFF

J gene: TRBJ2-2
V gene: TRBV11-1
D gene: NA
clone size: NA
CDR3 DNA: TGTGCCAGCAGGGATCGGGGCCCGAACACCGGGGAGCTGTTTTTT
CDR3 protein: CASRDRGPNTGELFF

J gene: TRBJ2-3
V gene: TRBV6-2/TRBV6-3
D gene: NA
clone size: NA
CDR3 DNA: TGTGCCAGCAGTATTCGGCGGGACACAGATACGCAGTATTTT
CDR3 protein: CASSIRRDTDTQYF

J gene: TRBJ2-3
V gene: TRBV20-1
D gene: TRBD2
clone size: few
CDR3 DNA: TGCAGTGCTAGTCCCAGACTAGCGGCTAAAGATACGCAGTATTTT
CDR3 protein: CSASPRLAAKDTQYF

J gene: TRBJ2-1
V gene: TRBV11-2
D gene: TRBD2
clone size: few
CDR3 DNA: TGTGCCAGCAGTTCGTTAGCGGGGTGGATGAATGAGCAGTTCTTC
CDR3 protein: CASSSLAGWMNEQFF

J gene: TRBJ2-1
V gene: TRBV9
D gene: NA
clone size: NA
CDR3 DNA: TGTGCCAGCAGCGTTAGCTGGGGGAGCACTTACAATGAGCAGTTCTTC
CDR3 protein: CASSVSWGSTYNEQFF

J gene: TRBJ2-1
V gene: TRBV10-3
D gene: TRBD2
clone size: few
CDR3 DNA: TGTGCCATCAGGGGGACTAGCGGGAGGGTGGATGAGCAGTTCTTC
CDR3 protein: CAIRGTSGRVDEQFF

J gene: TRBJ1-1
V gene: TRBV4-1
D gene: NA
clone size: many
CDR3 DNA: TGCGCCAGCAGCCAACCTCTGGGGGCTTTGCCCGGGCTGAACACTGAAGCTTTCTTT
CDR3 protein: CASSQPLGALPGLNTEAFF

J gene: TRBJ2-1
V gene: TRBV11-3
D gene: TRBD1
clone size: NA
CDR3 DNA: TGTGCCAGCAGCTTAGGCGGGACAGGGTTCTACAATGAGCAGTTCTTC
CDR3 protein: CASSLGGTGFYNEQFF

J gene: TRBJ2-5
V gene: TRBV7-7
D gene: NA
clone size: NA
CDR3 DNA: TGTGCCAGCAGCTTTTCCCCTAGCATCCAAGAGACCCAGTACTTC
CDR3 protein: CASSFSPSIQETQYF

J gene: TRBJ1-6
V gene: TRBV30
D gene: TRBD1
clone size: NA
CDR3 DNA: TGTGCCTGGAAGACAGGGGGACATTCACCCCTCCACTTT
CDR3 protein: CAWKTGGHSPLHF

J gene: TRBJ2-3
V gene: TRBV7-2
D gene: NA
clone size: many
CDR3 DNA: TGTGCCAGCAGCTTTCACTTGGGGGCAGATACGCAGTATTTT
CDR3 protein: CASSFHLGADTQYF

J gene: TRBJ2-4
V gene: TRBV20-1
D gene: TRBD2
clone size: few
CDR3 DNA: TGCAGTGCACCCCTGGGACTAGGGCCCAAAAACATTCAGTACTTC
CDR3 protein: CSAPLGLGPKNIQYF

J gene: TRBJ1-1
V gene: TRBV20-1
D gene: NA
clone size: many
CDR3 DNA: TGCAGTGCTATTAGACAGATTGCTACTGAAGCTTTCTTT
CDR3 protein: CSAIRQIATEAFF

J gene: TRBJ2-3
V gene: TRBV7-2
D gene: NA
clone size: many
CDR3 DNA: TGTGCCAGCAGCCATGACACTAGCACAGATACGCAGTATTTT
CDR3 protein: CASSHDTSTDTQYF

J gene: TRBJ1-2
V gene: TRBV28
D gene: NA
clone size: few
CDR3 DNA: TGTGCCAGCGGCCAAGGGGGGTACGGCTACACCTTC
CDR3 protein: CASGQGGYGYTF

J gene: TRBJ2-7
V gene: TRBV7-2
D gene: NA
clone size: few
CDR3 DNA: TGTGCCAGCAGCTTAGTTGCGGGGCCTCTTCGCTTC
CDR3 protein: CASSLVAGPLRF

J gene: TRBJ2-7
V gene: TRBV7-9
D gene: TRBD1
clone size: few
CDR3 DNA: TGTGCCAGCAGCTCCTCGTCCGGGACAGGGACCTACGAGCAGTACTTC
CDR3 protein: CASSSSSGTGTYEQYF

J gene: TRBJ1-2
V gene: TRBV12-3/TRBV12-4
D gene: NA
clone size: many
CDR3 DNA: TGTGCCAGCAGTATCGGCCTTGGGAATGGCTACACCTTC
CDR3 protein: CASSIGLGNGYTF

J gene: TRBJ2-5
V gene: TRBV4-2
D gene: NA
clone size: few
CDR3 DNA: TGTGCCAGCAGCCGGGGGTTGGGGACCCAGTACTTC
CDR3 protein: CASSRGLGTQYF

J gene: TRBJ2-3
V gene: TRBV7-2
D gene: NA
clone size: few
CDR3 DNA: TGTGCCAGCAGCTTAGTCCCCAGGGGCCGGGATACGCAGTATTTT
CDR3 protein: CASSLVPRGRDTQYF

J gene: TRBJ1-2
V gene: TRBV4-1
D gene: NA
clone size: NA
CDR3 DNA: TGCGCCAGCAGCCAAGAGTCCGGACAGCTGGTTGGCTACACCTTC
CDR3 protein: CASSQESGQLVGYTF

J gene: TRBJ1-6
V gene: TRBV4-2
D gene: NA
clone size: few
CDR3 DNA: TGTGCCAGCAGCCAAGCGACGCGAGGTAATTCACCCCTCCACTTT
CDR3 protein: CASSQATRGNSPLHF

J gene: TRBJ2-3
V gene: TRBV7-9
D gene: NA
clone size: many
CDR3 DNA: TGTGCTGGGGGCGGGAGCACAGATACGCAGTATTTT
CDR3 protein: CAGGGSTDTQYF

J gene: TRBJ2-7
V gene: TRBV7-2
D gene: TRBD1
clone size: NA
CDR3 DNA: TGTGCCAGCAGTTTACAGGGGCCTCTTGTGCAGTACTTC
CDR3 protein: CASSLQGPLVQYF

J gene: TRBJ2-5
V gene: TRBV12-3/TRBV12-4
D gene: NA
clone size: NA
CDR3 DNA: TGTGCCAGCAGTTTAAAGGCAGGAGAGACCCAGTACTTC
CDR3 protein: CASSLKAGETQYF